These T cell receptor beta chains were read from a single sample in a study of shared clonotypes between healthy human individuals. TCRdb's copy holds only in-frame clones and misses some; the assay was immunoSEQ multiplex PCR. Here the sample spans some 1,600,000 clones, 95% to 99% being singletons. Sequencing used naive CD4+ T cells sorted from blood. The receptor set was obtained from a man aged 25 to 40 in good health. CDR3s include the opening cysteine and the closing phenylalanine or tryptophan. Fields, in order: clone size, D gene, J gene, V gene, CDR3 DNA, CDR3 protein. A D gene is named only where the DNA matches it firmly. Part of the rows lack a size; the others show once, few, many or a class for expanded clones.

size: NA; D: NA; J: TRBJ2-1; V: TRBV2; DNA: TGTGCCAGCAGCCTAAGTCTAATGCATAATGAGCAGTTCTTC; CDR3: CASSLSLMHNEQFF
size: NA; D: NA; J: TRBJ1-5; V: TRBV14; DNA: TGTGCCAGCAGCCAAGATAGCAATCAGCCCCAGCATTTT; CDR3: CASSQDSNQPQHF
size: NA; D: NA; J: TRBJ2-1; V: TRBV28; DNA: TGTGCCAGCACACAGTACAATGAGCAGTTCTTC; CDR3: CASTQYNEQFF
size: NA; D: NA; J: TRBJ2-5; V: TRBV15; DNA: TGTGCCGTTCGGGCCTCGAGGGGCCAAGAGACCCAGTACTTC; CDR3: CAVRASRGQETQYF
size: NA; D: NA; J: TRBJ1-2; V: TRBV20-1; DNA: TGCAGTGCTAAGGGCTACACCTTC; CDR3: CSAKGYTF
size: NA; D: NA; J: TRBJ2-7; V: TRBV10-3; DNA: TGTGCCATCAGTGAGTCGACGTCAGCCTACGAGCAGTACTTC; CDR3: CAISESTSAYEQYF
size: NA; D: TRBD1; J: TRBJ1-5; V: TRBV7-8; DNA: TGTGCCAGCAGCGTGGGGACAGACAATCAGCCCCAGCATTTT; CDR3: CASSVGTDNQPQHF
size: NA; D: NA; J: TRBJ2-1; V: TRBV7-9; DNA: TGTGCCAGCAGCATCCGGGACAACTACAATGAGCAGTTCTTC; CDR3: CASSIRDNYNEQFF
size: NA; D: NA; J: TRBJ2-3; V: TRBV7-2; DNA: TGTGCCAGCAGCTTAGGGACGTTTCCAGATACGCAGTATTTT; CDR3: CASSLGTFPDTQYF
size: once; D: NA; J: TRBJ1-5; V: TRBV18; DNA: TGTGCCAGCTCCCGAGGCCATGATAGCAATCAGCCCCAGCATTTT; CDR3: CASSRGHDSNQPQHF
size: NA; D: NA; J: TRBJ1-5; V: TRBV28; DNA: TGTGCCAGCAGCTCACAAAGGATAGGGCCCAATCAGCCCCAGCATTTT; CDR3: CASSSQRIGPNQPQHF
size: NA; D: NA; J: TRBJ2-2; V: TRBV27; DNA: TGTGCCAGCAGTCCTAATGGGATGAACACCGGGGAGCTGTTTTTT; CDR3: CASSPNGMNTGELFF
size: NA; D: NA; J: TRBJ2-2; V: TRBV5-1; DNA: TGCGCCAGCAGCCACCCTGAGGGGGTGACCGGGGAGCTGTTTTTT; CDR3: CASSHPEGVTGELFF
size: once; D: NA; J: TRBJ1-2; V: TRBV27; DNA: TGTGCCAGCAGTTTCCGGGCAGGAAGCAACAGCTACACCTTC; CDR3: CASSFRAGSNSYTF
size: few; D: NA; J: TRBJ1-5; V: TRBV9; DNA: TGTGCCAGCAGCGTAGGGAGGGGGAGCAATCAGCCCCAGCATTTT; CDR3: CASSVGRGSNQPQHF
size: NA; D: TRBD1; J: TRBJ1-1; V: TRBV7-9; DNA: TGTGCCAGCAGCTTAGTTGGGTACAGGGGGAGGAACACTGAAGCTTTCTTT; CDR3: CASSLVGYRGRNTEAFF
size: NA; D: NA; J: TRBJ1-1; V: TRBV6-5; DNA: TGTGCCAGCAGTTATAATCCCAGGGGCTCGAAGGCTTTCTTT; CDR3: CASSYNPRGSKAFF